This entry lists 22 T cell receptor beta chains sequenced from one sample in a study of T cell changes during pregnancy in multiple sclerosis. The method was immunoSEQ multiplex PCR; TCRdb's version includes in-frame clones alone and lacks a portion of them. This sample carries 93,000 or so clones, about 91% of them seen once, and the ten largest clones take 0.75% to 0.95%. The source material was peripheral blood, sampled after pregnancy. These receptors all stem from a female donor with multiple sclerosis, enrolled in a pregnancy study.

The DNA for the CDR3 is TGCGCCAGCAGCCGAACCAGAAGTAACACTGAAGCTTTCTTT. Translated, it gives CASSRTRSNTEAFF. The rearrangement uses TRBV4-3 and TRBJ1-1, with D unclear. The V and J ends lost 4 bases and 2 bases respectively, with 11 bases between them. CDR1 and CDR2 (germline): LGHNA, YSLEER. CDR3 length: 14 residues.

The chain carries TRBV7-2 and TRBJ2-6, with D possibly TRBD2 on 6 matching bases. The CDR3 totals 15 residues. V lost 2 bases, J lost 2 bases, and 7 bases lay in between. Germline CDR1 SGHTA, CDR2 FQGNSA. This chain's CDR3 is CASSLWGAGANVLTF. CDR3 in DNA: TGTGCCAGCAGCTTATGGGGGGCTGGGGCCAACGTCCTGACTTTC.

The chain uses TRBV28 and TRBJ2-6, with 14 bases that match TRBD2. J was trimmed by 2 bases and V by 2 bases; bases with no gene match: 2. CDR3 length: 18 residues. The V gene's germline CDR1 is MDHEN and CDR2 SYDVKM. Here the CDR3 reads CASSLLGLAGAGANVLTF. CDR3 DNA sequence: TGTGCCAGCAGTTTACTGGGACTAGCGGGAGCTGGGGCCAACGTCCTGACTTTC.

J is TRBJ2-5 and V is TRBV7-2, with D possibly matching TRBD1 (5 bases). This CDR3 is 15 amino acids long. CDR1 SGHTA and CDR2 FQGNSA come from the germline V gene. The V end was cut by 0 bases, the J end by 5 bases, with 13 bases between. The CDR3 sequence is CASSLAQAGWETQYF. The CDR3 DNA follows: TGTGCCAGCAGCTTAGCGCAGGCAGGGTGGGAGACCCAGTACTTC.

The rearrangement uses TRBV5-8 and TRBJ2-1; perhaps TRBD1 as D (6 bases). V gave up 1 base and J gave up 7 bases, with 15 bases separating them. CDR1 and CDR2 (germline): SGHTS, YDEGEE. The CDR3 contains 15 residues. CDR3 loop: CASSLWQGRRNEQFF. For the CDR3, the DNA is TGTGCCAGCAGCTTGTGGCAGGGGCGACGAAATGAGCAGTTCTTC.

The genes are TRBV6-5 and TRBJ2-3, with no clear D. Per the germline V gene, CDR1 is MNHEY and CDR2 is SVGAGI. This CDR3 region has 14 residues. Trimming took off 6 bases at V and 2 bases at J, with 12 bases between the two ends. DNA of the CDR3: TGTGCCAGCAGGTCTAGGCCGGTCACAGATACGCAGTATTTT. It encodes CASRSRPVTDTQYF.

The chain uses TRBV28 and TRBJ1-2; 7 positions agree with TRBD1. The V gene's germline CDR1 is MDHEN and CDR2 SYDVKM. V trimming: 5 bases; J trimming: 4 bases; junction bases outside the gene matches: 10. CDR3 size: 15 residues. CDR3 sequence reads: CASSRSGGTAYGYTF. The CDR3 DNA sequence: TGTGCCAGCAGTCGTTCGGGCGGGACAGCCTATGGCTACACCTTC.

The J gene is TRBJ2-7, the V gene TRBV5-5; D gene unclear. Trimming removed 2 bases at V and 6 bases at J, with 6 bases between. Germline loops: CDR1 SGHKS, CDR2 YYEKEE (reference sequence). This CDR3 spans 11 amino acids. The CDR3 bases are TGTGCCAGCAGCTTCTTGGCCGAGCAGTACTTC. Its protein is CASSFLAEQYF. Complete variable domain (other parts from reference TRBV5-5 and TRBJ2-7): DAGVTQSPTHLIKTRGQQVTLRCSPISGHKSVSWYQQVLGQGPQFIFQYYEKEERGRGNFPDRFSARQFPNYSSELNVNALLLGDSALYLCASSFLAEQYFGPGTRLTVT.

The chain carries TRBV5-5 and TRBJ1-1; no firm D call. The CDR3 has 14 amino acids. The ends were cut back, 2 bases at V and 4 bases at J, with 12 bases in the middle. Per germline, CDR1 SGHKS and CDR2 YYEKEE (reference sequence). Here the CDR3 reads CASSFHTRGTEAFF. The CDR3, as DNA: TGTGCCAGCAGCTTTCACACTCGGGGCACTGAAGCTTTCTTT.

The V call is TRBV9, the J call TRBJ2-1, with 15 bases lining up with TRBD2. This CDR3 has 16 residues. After removal of 4 bases from V and 12 bases from J, the junction contained 11 bases not matched to a gene. Per germline, CDR1 SGDLS and CDR2 YYNGEE. The chain's CDR3 is CASSSPGTSGRSGQFF. The CDR3 bases are TGTGCCAGCAGCTCACCCGGGACTAGCGGGAGGTCAGGGCAGTTCTTC.

The chain couples TRBV19 to TRBJ1-5; D perhaps matches TRBD1 (6 bases). Trimming took 5 bases from V and 2 from J, leaving 28 bases between them. CDR3 length: 20 amino acids. The V gene's germline CDR1 is LNHDA and CDR2 SQIVND (reference sequence). The chain's CDR3 is CASSPRGQPRGNIGNQPQHF. CDR3 DNA sequence: TGTGCCAGTAGTCCCCGCGGACAGCCAAGGGGGAATATCGGCAATCAGCCCCAGCATTTT.

The sample holds one count of this clone. The chain recombines TRBV9 with TRBJ2-3, with 8 nucleotides matching TRBD2. The CDR3 is 15 residues long. Germline lookup yields CDR1 SGDLS and CDR2 YYNGEE. After removal of 0 bases from V and 8 bases from J, the junction contained 8 bases not matched to a gene. CDR3 protein: CASSVGVTSVGTQYF. CDR3 nucleotides: TGTGCCAGCAGCGTAGGAGTGACTAGCGTAGGTACGCAGTATTTT.

The J gene is TRBJ1-5, the V gene TRBV27; 8 bases match TRBD1. Germline values: CDR1 MNHEY, CDR2 SMNVEV (reference sequence). The CDR3 runs to 15 residues. V was pared by 5 bases and J by 9 bases, with 12 bases of the junction left unmatched. The CDR3, as DNA: TGTGCCAGCAGTATTGGGACAGGCCGTCAATGGCCCCAGCATTTT. The encoded protein is CASSIGTGRQWPQHF.

J is TRBJ1-5 and V is TRBV7-9; 9 nucleotides align to TRBD1. From germline, CDR1 is SEHNR and CDR2 FQNEAQ (reference sequence). The CDR3 totals 15 residues. V dropped 5 bases and J dropped 4; count of bases not matched to a gene: 6. CDR3 sequence (DNA): TGTGCCAGCAGCCCCGGGACAGGGACAAATCAGCCCCAGCATTTT. It translates to CASSPGTGTNQPQHF.

Regarding this clone: The junction and the germline gene differ at one end; a read error may be behind it. J is TRBJ2-1 and V is TRBV20-1, with 9 nucleotides matching TRBD2. The CDR3 loop spans 11 amino acids. Germline CDR1 and CDR2: DFQATT and SNEGSKA (reference sequence). Here the CDR3 DNA reads TGTGGGCTAGCGGGAAGAAATGAGCAGTTCTTC. Protein sequence: CGLAGRNEQFF.

CDR3 nucleotides: TGTGCCAGCAGCCCCGTACTAGTCGGGCAGCCCCAGCATTTT. Residues: CASSPVLVGQPQHF. The gene calls are TRBV5-5 and TRBJ1-5, with no clear D. V was trimmed by 4 bases and J by 7 bases, leaving 15 bases between them. The CDR3 sequence is 14 residues long. The germline V gene encodes CDR1 SGHKS and CDR2 YYEKEE (reference sequence).

J is TRBJ1-2 and V is TRBV20-1, with D possibly TRBD1 on 5 matching bases. CDR1 and CDR2 from the germline V gene are DFQATT and SNEGSKA (reference sequence). The length of the CDR3 is 11 residues. Trimming cost V 2 bases and J 6 bases, with 7 bases left between them. DNA of the CDR3: TGCAGTGCTAGAACGGGGGATGGCTACACCTTC. This gives the protein CSARTGDGYTF.

The chain's CDR3 is CASSLAGGFGNQPQHF. The CDR3 region has the DNA TGTGCCAGCAGCTTAGCTGGCGGTTTCGGGAATCAGCCCCAGCATTTT. The chain uses TRBV7-2 and TRBJ1-5; D is unclear. The germline CDR1 and CDR2 sequences are SGHTA and FQGNSA. The CDR3 loop spans 16 amino acids. Trimming took off 0 bases at V and 4 bases at J, with 13 bases between the two ends.

The genes are TRBV10-3 and TRBJ1-4, with 9 bases aligning to TRBD1. Germline trimming cut 3 bases from V and 7 bases from J; bases unmatched to any gene: 6. The CDR3 contains 15 residues. CDR1 is ENHRY and CDR2 is SYGVKD in the germline V gene. The CDR3 DNA sequence: TGTGCCATCAGTGATGAAGGACAGGGGAGTGAAAAACTGTTTTTT. Protein sequence: CAISDEGQGSEKLFF.

This rearrangement joins TRBV29-1 to TRBJ1-2; 8 nucleotides match TRBD1. Germline loops: CDR1 SQVTM, CDR2 ANQGSEA. CDR3 length equals 14 residues. After removal of 5 bases from V and 3 bases from J, the junction contained 8 bases not matched to a gene. DNA for the CDR3: TGCAGCGTTCTCAGCAGGGGGCGCGACTATGGCTACACCTTC. The encoded protein is CSVLSRGRDYGYTF.

V is TRBV19 and J is TRBJ2-1, with 9 positions matching TRBD2. There are 16 residues in the CDR3. The V gene end was trimmed by 3 bases and the J gene end by 9 bases; junction bases not matched to a gene: 12. The germline gives CDR1 LNHDA, CDR2 SQIVND (reference sequence). In DNA form, the CDR3 reads TGTGCCAGTAGTATTCGAAGTGTAGCGGGAGCCAGTGAGCAGTTCTTC. This sequence encodes CASSIRSVAGASEQFF. The variable domain in full, completed from reference TRBV19 and TRBJ2-1, reads DGGITQSPKYLFRKEGQNVTLSCEQNLNHDAMYWYRQDPGQGLRLIYYSQIVNDFQKGDIAEGYSVSREKKESFPLTVTSAQKNPTAFYLCASSIRSVAGASEQFFGPGTRLTVL.

The genes are TRBV4-2 and TRBJ2-7; possible D gene TRBD1, 6 bases. CDR3 length: 13 residues. Germline-derived CDR1 and CDR2 are LGHNA and YNFKEQ. V was cut by 1 base and J by 6 bases, with 10 bases left in between. The DNA of the CDR3 is TGTGCCAGCAGCCAAGGCTCCAGGGGCGAGCAGTACTTC. This codes for CASSQGSRGEQYF.